This TCR beta chain was documented in a study of lymphopenia after photon versus proton radiotherapy. Study outcomes and limitations: Relative stability marked proton patients; photon patients lost diversity and naive cells. A bigger post-nadir fall in TCR diversity correlated inversely with survival time in deceased patients. Only patients who died were analyzed for survival; proton advantage is unproven. After the lymphocyte nadir, photon-treated repertoires showed oligoclonal expansion, especially of CD8+ Temra cells.

As for this clone: Its antigen is not known.

The data were produced by immunoSEQ multiplex PCR, yet TCRdb's version contains in-frame clones alone and is incomplete. The table lists 40,000 to 55,000 clones, roughly nine tenths of them singletons, with roughly 18% in the top ten. The germline CDR1 and CDR2 sequences are SEHNR and FQNEAQ (reference sequence). Trimming took 3 bases from V and 1 from J; bases not matched to a gene: 5. CDR3 size: 16 residues. Sequencing was performed on peripheral blood, taken from a patient treated with photon-based radiotherapy. This TCR was sampled from a woman in her thirties or forties with cholangiocarcinoma. The chain carries TRBV7-9 and TRBJ1-2; 10 bases line up with TRBD1. DNA for the CDR3: TGTGCCAGCAGCTTTTCCGGGACAGGGGTTAACTATGGCTACACCTTC. It is translated as CASSFSGTGVNYGYTF.